This is a list of T cell receptor beta chains from one sample in a study of beta chain features in type 1 diabetes. The repertoire was sequenced with immunoSEQ multiplex PCR; TCRdb's copy has only in-frame clones and lacks some. Here the sample spans about 340,000 clones, roughly a tenth being singletons. The sequencing sample was made of central memory CD4+ T cells from blood. The receptors were sampled from a man under 40 with type 1 diabetes. Each CDR3 is given with its conserved first and last residue. The order of the fields is D gene, J gene, V gene, clone size, CDR3 DNA, CDR3 protein. A D gene is named only where the DNA matches it firmly. Clone size, where shown, is once, few, many, or a class for clones that have expanded.

.,TRBJ1-5,TRBV18,.,TGTGCCAGCTCACCAGGTAAAAGGACAGACAATCAGCCCCAGCATTTT,CASSPGKRTDNQPQHF
.,TRBJ1-5,TRBV6-6,.,TGTGCCAGCAGTTTCGGCAGGGAGAATCAGCCCCAGCATTTT,CASSFGRENQPQHF
TRBD1,TRBJ1-1,TRBV29-1,many,TGCAGCACCTCACCGGACAGGGCCACTGAAGCTTTCTTT,CSTSPDRATEAFF
.,TRBJ1-2,TRBV6-6,few,TGTGCCAGCAGTTACTCGTTAGAGGGGAACTATGGCTACACCTTC,CASSYSLEGNYGYTF
.,TRBJ1-4,TRBV2,few,TGTGCCAGCAGTCGAGAGGGCGCTCTTAATGAAAAACTGTTTTTT,CASSREGALNEKLFF
TRBD1,TRBJ2-1,TRBV19,.,TGTGCCAGTAGTATGGACAGGGGACGAAACAATGAGCAGTTCTTC,CASSMDRGRNNEQFF
.,TRBJ1-1,TRBV2,few,TGTGCCAGCAGCGAGATATCGAACACTGAAGCTTTCTTT,CASSEISNTEAFF
.,TRBJ2-7,TRBV25-1,few,TGTGCCAGCAGTGCCCAATACGAGCAGTACTTC,CASSAQYEQYF
TRBD1,TRBJ1-6,TRBV5-1,.,TGCGCCAGCAGCTTGGGACAGGGAGGTTCACCCCTCCACTTT,CASSLGQGGSPLHF
TRBD2,TRBJ2-4,TRBV4-3,.,TGCGCCAGCAGCCAAGAGACGGGACTAGGCATTCAGTACTTC,CASSQETGLGIQYF